A selection of T cell receptor beta chains follows, all from one sample in a study of T cells in localized non-small cell lung cancer. Assay: immunoSEQ multiplex PCR; the TCRdb copy retains only in-frame clones and omits some. Of around 70,000 clones listed, less than 85% are singletons. Material: peripheral blood, obtained before any cancer treatment. The receptors originated from an older female donor with stage I lung adenocarcinoma. The CDR3 runs from the conserved cysteine through the conserved F or W. Fields, in order: clone size, J gene, D gene, V gene, CDR3 DNA, CDR3 protein. D genes are given only for firm matches. Not every row has a clone size; where given, it reads once, few, many or a size class.

- TRBJ1-2 TRBD1 TRBV19 TGTGCCAGTACCCCGACAGGGGGCGCCTATGGCTACACCTTC CASTPTGGAYGYTF
once TRBJ1-1 - TRBV4-3 TGCGCCAGCAGCCAAGATACGCCGGGCTGGACTGAAGCTTTCTTT CASSQDTPGWTEAFF
- TRBJ2-2 - TRBV5-1 TGCGCCAGCAGACCGAACACCGGGGAGCTGTTTTTT CASRPNTGELFF
- TRBJ2-7 TRBD1 TRBV5-1 TGCGCCAGCCGGGGAGGGACAGGGTCCTACGAGCAGTACTTC CASRGGTGSYEQYF
- TRBJ1-2 - TRBV7-3 TGTGCCAGCAGCCCCCACGGGGGGATTTCATTCTATGGCTACACCTTC CASSPHGGISFYGYTF
- TRBJ2-7 - TRBV6-1 TGTGCCAGCAGTGAAGGTTCTAGCGTCTACGAGCAGTACTTC CASSEGSSVYEQYF
few TRBJ2-1 TRBD1 TRBV18 TGTGCCAGCTCACCAGTGGGACAGGGGGATGAGCAGTTCTTC CASSPVGQGDEQFF
- TRBJ1-5 - TRBV28 TGTGCCAGCAGTCCTGGGACACTTAGCAATCAGCCCCAGCATTTT CASSPGTLSNQPQHF
- TRBJ1-3 - TRBV4-1 TGCGCCAGCAGCCTTCAGGACTCTGGAAACACCATATATTTT CASSLQDSGNTIYF
few TRBJ1-1 TRBD1 TRBV6-6 TGTGCCAGCAGTACGGGACAGGTGAACACTGAAGCTTTCTTT CASSTGQVNTEAFF
- TRBJ1-1 TRBD1 TRBV19 TGTGCCAGTGGGGACAGGTGGAACACTGAAGCTTTCTTT CASGDRWNTEAFF
- TRBJ2-5 - TRBV18 TGTGCCAGCTCACCCCTGGACGATAAAGAGACCCAGTACTTC CASSPLDDKETQYF
- TRBJ2-7 TRBD2 TRBV15 TGTGCCACCAGCAGGGCGGGGGGAAGCTCCTACGAGCAGTACTTC CATSRAGGSSYEQYF
many TRBJ1-4 - TRBV11-2 TGTGCCAGCAGCCGGGACGGCATGGGTGAAAAACTGTTTTTT CASSRDGMGEKLFF
few TRBJ2-1 TRBD1 TRBV11-2 TGTGCCAGCAGCTCCGGCCCCGGGACAGGGTACAATGAGCAGTTCTTC CASSSGPGTGYNEQFF
once TRBJ1-1 - TRBV9 TGTGCCAGCAGCGTACGACCAGGGGTAGGGACTGAAGCTTTCTTT CASSVRPGVGTEAFF
- TRBJ2-3 - TRBV5-4 TGTGCCAGCAGCTTGGGCCATATGGCAGATACGCAGTATTTT CASSLGHMADTQYF
- TRBJ1-5 - TRBV6-1 TGTGCCAGCAGTTCAGGGTTGGGTTCTCAGCCCCAGCATTTT CASSSGLGSQPQHF
- TRBJ1-3 - TRBV18 TGTGCCAGCTCACCCTCGCCCGGGCCTCAGTCCGGAAACACCATATATTTT CASSPSPGPQSGNTIYF
- TRBJ1-2 - TRBV6-6 TGTGCCAGCAGTTTCCCTCAGGTTAACTATGGCTACACCTTC CASSFPQVNYGYTF
- TRBJ1-4 TRBD1 TRBV6-5 TGTGCCAGCAGGCCGACAGGGCACAATGAAAAACTGTTTTTT CASRPTGHNEKLFF
- TRBJ2-7 TRBD1 TRBV10-3 TGTGCCATCAGTGAGCAAAGGACAGGACGCTACGAGCAGTACTTC CAISEQRTGRYEQYF
- TRBJ2-5 - TRBV10-3 TGTGCCATCAGAGGGAGAGAAGAGACCCAGTACTTC CAIRGREETQYF
- TRBJ2-3 TRBD2 TRBV7-9 TGTGCCAGCAGCCAAGCCGTTAGCGGGGGGAACACAGATACGCAGTATTTT CASSQAVSGGNTDTQYF
once TRBJ1-3 - TRBV4-1 TGCGCCAGCAGCCAAGTAACCCTGGACAGTGGAAACACCATATATTTT CASSQVTLDSGNTIYF
- TRBJ1-5 - TRBV7-8 TGTGCCAGCAGCCCAGGCTTAGGGACGAGCGTCAATCAGCCCCAGCATTTT CASSPGLGTSVNQPQHF
- TRBJ1-5 - TRBV27 TGTGCCAGCAGTTTAGTCGGAAAGCCCCAGCATTTT CASSLVGKPQHF
- TRBJ2-3 - TRBV7-8 TGTGCCAGCAGCAGGGACACCCGAGGGGCAGATACGCAGTATTTT CASSRDTRGADTQYF
- TRBJ1-2 TRBD1 TRBV4-2 TGTGCCAGCAGCCGTGACAGGGCCGGCGGCTACACCTTC CASSRDRAGGYTF
- TRBJ2-7 TRBD1 TRBV5-1 TGCGCCAGCAGCGTAGGTCCGGGACAGGGCATCTACGAGCAGTACTTC CASSVGPGQGIYEQYF
- TRBJ1-2 TRBD1 TRBV7-2 TGTGCCAGCAGCTTGGGGACAGGGGTGTATGGCTACACCTTC CASSLGTGVYGYTF
- TRBJ1-5 - TRBV5-8 TGTGCCAGCAGCTTGGGGCGGGGCCCCCAGCATTTT CASSLGRGPQHF
- TRBJ2-7 - TRBV5-6 TGTGCCAGCAGCTTTTCCGGGACGGGGCCTAGAGAGCAGTACTTC CASSFSGTGPREQYF
- TRBJ1-6 - TRBV5-6 TGTGCCAGCAGCAGGGACCTAGCTAATTCACCCCTCCACTTT CASSRDLANSPLHF
- TRBJ1-2 - TRBV29-1 TGCAGCGCCTCAGATAACTATGGCTACACCTTC CSASDNYGYTF
- TRBJ2-4 - TRBV11-2 TGTGCCAGCAGCCCCGGGTATGGGGGTAGGTACATTCAGTACTTC CASSPGYGGRYIQYF
once TRBJ2-2 - TRBV19 TGTGCCAGTAGGAAAGGCGGACCGAAGTGGAACACCGGGGAGCTGTTTTTT CASRKGGPKWNTGELFF
- TRBJ1-2 TRBD1 TRBV27 TGTGCCAGCAGTGGGGACAGCCGCTCGGTCTATGGCTACACCTTC CASSGDSRSVYGYTF
- TRBJ2-5 - TRBV19 TGTGCCAGTAGTACGGACAGTAGGGGCGAGACCCAGTACTTC CASSTDSRGETQYF
- TRBJ2-7 TRBD2 TRBV5-4 TGTGCCAGCAGCTCCGCTTGGACTAGCGTTTACGAGCAGTACTTC CASSSAWTSVYEQYF
- TRBJ1-2 - TRBV9 TGTGCCAGCAGCGTAGAGGAGTACATGGGTTCGAACTATGGCTACACCTTC CASSVEEYMGSNYGYTF